The 5 T cell receptor beta chains reported below all come from one sample, sequenced in a study of blood T cell repertoires in COVID-19. Clones were sequenced by immunoSEQ multiplex PCR, and TCRdb holds only the in-frame ones, with some missing. The sample includes around 320,000 clones, around 92% of them seen just once. The sequenced material came from PBMCs or T cells enriched from blood (not recorded which). All receptors come from a woman aged 45-59 years who had been exposed to COVID-19.

A note on this clone: The sample contains more than one DNA sequence encoding this CDR3. The chain employs TRBV7-9 and TRBJ1-2; D ambiguous. Trimming cost V 5 bases and J 2 bases, with 3 bases left between them. Germline V CDR1 and CDR2: SEHNR, FQNEAQ (reference sequence). CDR3 length equals 11 residues. As DNA, the CDR3 is TGTGCCAGCAGCCAGAACTATGGCTACACCTTC. Translating gives CASSQNYGYTF.

About this clone itself: A read error may produce the germline difference seen at one junction end. V gene TRBV14 combines with J gene TRBJ2-1; 10 nucleotides line up with TRBD2. There are 16 residues in the CDR3. Germline V gene lookup returns CDR1 SGHDN and CDR2 FVKESK. The CDR3 is CANSQVAGGSGNEQFF. The CDR3 region has the DNA TGTGCCAACAGCCAAGTAGCGGGGGGTAGCGGGAATGAGCAGTTCTTC.

This sequence joins TRBV23-1 and TRBJ2-7; 9 nucleotides line up with TRBD1. TRBV23-1 carries the ORF label, with uncertain function. This CDR3 contains 15 residues. Germline trimming cut 3 bases from V and 2 bases from J; bases unmatched to any gene: 5. Here the CDR3 DNA reads TGCGCCAGCAGTCATCCGGGACAGGGTACCTACGAGCAGTACTTC. Translating gives CASSHPGQGTYEQYF.

The chain recombines TRBV4-1 with TRBJ2-5, with TRBD2 matching over 9 bases. Germline-derived CDR1 and CDR2 are MGHRA and YSYEKL. The V gene end was trimmed by 0 bases and the J gene end by 5 bases; junction bases not matched to a gene: 13. This CDR3 spans 18 amino acids. CDR3 amino acids: CASSQDGGSGGPAETQYF. For the CDR3, the DNA is TGCGCCAGCAGCCAAGATGGGGGTAGCGGGGGTCCTGCGGAGACCCAGTACTTC.

The sample holds one count of this clone. The chain carries TRBV10-1 and TRBJ1-2, with D maybe TRBD1 (6 bases). Germline lookup yields CDR1 WNHNN and CDR2 SYGVQD (reference sequence). V was pared by 7 bases and J by 3 bases, with 24 bases between. The CDR3 totals 17 residues. Written as DNA, the CDR3 is TGCGCCAGCACTTACGGGACAAACGTGCTTAGCTACTATGGCTACACCTTC. It codes for CASTYGTNVLSYYGYTF.